These 20 T cell receptor beta chains originate from one sample sequenced in a study of response to subunit inactivated influenza vaccine. TCRdb itself ran the RT-PCR reads through MiXCR, one entry per CDR3 protein. The repertoire holds 400,000 to 650,000 distinct CDR3 sequences, with 7.2% as singletons. Sequencing was performed on PBMCs from blood, taken roughly 24 months after vaccination. Every receptor here comes from a man between 50 and 69 years old who received an inactivated influenza vaccine.

The chain carries TRBV7-9 and TRBJ2-1; D gene unclear. This CDR3 has 16 residues. Trimming removed 1 base from V and 4 bases from J, with 14 bases in between. The germline V gene has CDR1 SEHNR and CDR2 FQNEAQ (reference sequence). The CDR3 nucleotides are TGTGCCAGCAGCTTAGTGGGTTGGCCCGAGTACAATGAGCAGTTCTTC. This translates into CASSLVGWPEYNEQFF.

This clonotype was seen only a few times. This sequence joins TRBV20-1 and TRBJ2-1, with 12 bases matching TRBD2. The germline gives CDR1 DFQATT, CDR2 SNEGSKA (reference sequence). CDR3 length equals 16 residues. The V gene end was trimmed by 5 bases and the J gene end by 6 bases; junction bases not matched to a gene: 11. CDR3 nucleotides: TGCAGTGCTCATGGGGGACTAGCGGGCTTAAGCAATGAGCAGTTCTTC. This translates into CSAHGGLAGLSNEQFF.

The rearrangement joins TRBV29-1 to TRBJ1-2; 7 positions match TRBD1. V was pared by 4 bases and J by 0 bases, with 2 bases of the junction left unmatched. This CDR3 region has 13 residues. Germline CDR1 is SQVTM and CDR2 is ANQGSEA. The CDR3 sequence is CSVGQGANYGYTF. In DNA, the CDR3 is TGCAGCGTTGGACAGGGCGCTAACTATGGCTACACCTTC.

This clonotype has more than one count but fewer than ten. The chain recombines TRBV28 with TRBJ2-7; 10 positions agree with TRBD1. With V trimmed by 5 bases and J by 0 bases, 7 bases remained unmatched. The CDR3 spans 16 residues. The germline gives CDR1 MDHEN, CDR2 SYDVKM. CDR3 sequence (DNA): TGTGCCAGCAGTCCCCGGACAGGGGGAATCTCCTACGAGCAGTACTTC. Amino acid sequence: CASSPRTGGISYEQYF.

The chain recombines TRBV10-3 with TRBJ1-4; D gene unclear. Deletions cut 2 bases from V and 8 bases from J, with 9 bases between. This CDR3 spans 13 amino acids. Germline CDR1 reads ENHRY; CDR2 reads SYGVKD. In DNA form, the CDR3 reads TGTGCCATCAGTGAGGAGGTGGACGAAAAACTGTTTTTT. Translated: CAISEEVDEKLFF.

There are many counts of this clonotype. This rearrangement joins TRBV20-1 to TRBJ1-6, with TRBD1 identical over 7 bases. Germline V gene lookup returns CDR1 DFQATT and CDR2 SNEGSKA (reference sequence). V shed 3 bases and J 4 bases; nucleotides not matched to a gene: 9. The CDR3 length is 16 residues. The CDR3 DNA sequence: TGCAGTGCTAGGGGGACAGATCGACCGTATAATTCACCCCTCCACTTT. As protein: CSARGTDRPYNSPLHF.

Many counts were recorded for this clonotype. This chain uses TRBV20-1 with TRBJ1-4; D perhaps matches TRBD1 (5 bases). Germline CDR1 is DFQATT and CDR2 is SNEGSKA (reference sequence). The CDR3 consists of 14 residues. Trimming took 3 bases from V and 7 from J, leaving 15 bases between them. DNA for the CDR3: TGCAGTGCTAGTCAGTTCAGGGTCAGTGAAAAACTGTTTTTT. This encodes CSASQFRVSEKLFF.

The table lists this clonotype with a few counts. The rearrangement uses TRBV12-3 or TRBV12-4 and TRBJ2-3, with D unresolved. Trimming took off 2 bases at V and 11 bases at J, with 14 bases between the two ends. This CDR3 has 13 amino acids. Here the CDR3 reads CASSLSSLNGQYF. The CDR3 nucleotides are TGTGCCAGCAGTTTATCATCCCTGAACGGGCAGTATTTT.

The chain joins TRBV29-1 to TRBJ2-5; tentative D call: TRBD2 (5 bases). Germline lookup yields CDR1 SQVTM and CDR2 ANQGSEA. V shed 6 bases and J shed 2 bases, with 16 bases lying between them. The CDR3 is made up of 14 amino acids. CDR3 region: CSVGGGSSQETQYF. CDR3 bases: TGCAGCGTGGGCGGTGGGAGCAGTCAAGAGACCCAGTACTTC.

This clonotype was counted at least ten times. The chain recombines TRBV5-1 with TRBJ2-5; no reliable D call. Trimming took off 0 bases at V and 5 bases at J, with 14 bases between the two ends. Germline V gene lookup returns CDR1 SGHRS and CDR2 YFSETQ. This CDR3 comprises 15 residues. The CDR3 nucleotides read TGCGCCAGCAGCTTGGGGGTTGGGTACTCGGAGACCCAGTACTTC. Protein sequence: CASSLGVGYSETQYF.

This clonotype was detected many times. The chain joins TRBV12-3 or TRBV12-4 to TRBJ2-5, with 10 nucleotides matching TRBD1. This CDR3 is 14 amino acids long. Trimming at V came to 6 bases and at J to 5 bases, leaving 6 bases not matched to a gene. Here the CDR3 reads CASSKGQGSETQYF. CDR3 nucleotides: TGTGCCAGCAGCAAGGGACAGGGGAGTGAGACCCAGTACTTC.

This clonotype was seen at least ten times. V and J are TRBV12-3 or TRBV12-4 and TRBJ1-2; D gene uncertain. Trimming pared 2 bases from V and 6 bases from J, leaving 16 bases between. The CDR3 consists of 15 residues. Here the CDR3 DNA reads TGTGCCAGCAGTTTAATTGGTACGGATATCGATGGCTACACCTTC. This sequence encodes CASSLIGTDIDGYTF.

There are a few counts of this clonotype. This chain links TRBV5-1 with TRBJ1-4, with TRBD1 as a possible D gene (5 bases). The CDR3 is 17 amino acids. Germline CDR1 is SGHRS and CDR2 is YFSETQ. The V end was cut by 4 bases, the J end by 2 bases, with 18 bases between. The CDR3, as DNA: TGCGCCAGCAGCCGGGACCCTCAAGGGAGGACTAATGAAAAACTGTTTTTT. The encoded protein is CASSRDPQGRTNEKLFF.

Details on this clonotype: Compared with germline, one end of the junction differs, possibly owing to a read error. The genes are TRBV18 and TRBJ1-1, with a tentative D call TRBD1 (6 bases). From germline, CDR1 is KGHSH and CDR2 LQKENI. The CDR3 is 15 residues long. The CDR3 DNA reads as TGTACCAGCTCACCACGGACAGCTACGAACACTGAAGCTTTCTTT. This codes for CTSSPRTATNTEAFF.

With regard to this clonotype: This may arise from a read error, as a much more abundant clone is one base away. J is TRBJ2-3 and V is TRBV4-1, with TRBD1 matching over 7 bases. Germline values: CDR1 MGHRA, CDR2 YSYEKL. CDR3 length: 15 amino acids. Unmatched junction bases numbered 9, after V lost 4 bases and J lost 5 bases. DNA for the CDR3: TGCGCCAGCAGCCGACCCGGGACAGAGCTAGATACGCAGTATTTT. This codes for CASSRPGTELDTQYF.

The V gene is TRBV20-1, the J gene TRBJ2-1; 8 positions match TRBD2. V was clipped by 3 bases and J by 3 bases; unmatched bases: 13. The V gene's germline CDR1 is DFQATT and CDR2 SNEGSKA (reference sequence). The CDR3 consists of 17 residues. This chain's CDR3 is CSASTEPRTSFYNEQFF. DNA of the CDR3: TGCAGTGCTAGCACGGAACCTCGGACTAGCTTCTACAATGAGCAGTTCTTC.

This clonotype showed up many times. V usage is TRBV20-1 and J usage is TRBJ2-5, with D possibly matching TRBD2 (6 bases). The CDR3 covers 11 residues. V dropped 3 bases and J dropped 5 bases, with 7 bases sitting between them. Germline V gene sequence: CDR1 DFQATT, CDR2 SNEGSKA (reference sequence). The CDR3 nucleotides are TGCAGTGCTAGCGGGGGTGAGACCCAGTACTTC. Residues: CSASGGETQYF.

This clonotype was recorded at least ten times. The rearrangement uses TRBV6-2 or TRBV6-3 and TRBJ1-5, with D unclear. V was trimmed by 0 bases and J by 7 bases, leaving 25 bases between them. There are 19 residues in the CDR3. The V gene's germline CDR1 is MNHEY and CDR2 SVGEGT. The DNA for the CDR3 is TGTGCCAGCAGTTACTCGGTTAGCCGGGGAGGCGTTCTCTACCAGCCCCAGCATTTT. Protein sequence: CASSYSVSRGGVLYQPQHF.

This clonotype was seen many times. The chain couples TRBV29-1 to TRBJ1-1; D uncertain. This CDR3 has 13 residues. V was clipped by 5 bases and J by 1 base, with 11 bases between them. Germline V gene sequence: CDR1 SQVTM, CDR2 ANQGSEA. The DNA for the CDR3 is TGCAGCGTTTCGATAGTTGAGAACACTGAAGCTTTCTTT. Its protein product is CSVSIVENTEAFF.

This chain uses TRBV6-1 with TRBJ2-5; the D gene could be TRBD1 or TRBD2 (5 bases each). Trimming stripped 0 bases from V and 14 bases from J, with 22 bases between. In germline, CDR1 is MNHNS, CDR2 SASEGT. The CDR3 consists of 15 residues. The DNA of the CDR3 is TGTGCCAGCAGTGAAGCAAGGGGTTTCGGGTCGGGGCTATACTTC. This codes for CASSEARGFGSGLYF.